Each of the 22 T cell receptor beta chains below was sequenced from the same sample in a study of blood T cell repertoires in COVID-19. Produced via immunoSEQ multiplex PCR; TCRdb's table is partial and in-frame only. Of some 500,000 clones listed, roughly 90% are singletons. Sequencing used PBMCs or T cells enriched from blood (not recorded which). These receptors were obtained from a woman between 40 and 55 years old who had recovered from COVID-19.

The CDR3 is CASRQDRHYEQYF. In DNA, the CDR3 is TGTGCCAGCAGACAGGACAGACACTACGAGCAGTACTTC. The chain is built from TRBV7-8 and TRBJ2-7; maybe TRBD1 (6 bases). The CDR3 is made up of 13 amino acids. From germline, CDR1 is SGHVS and CDR2 FQNEAQ. Trimming removed 6 bases at V and 3 bases at J, with 12 bases between.

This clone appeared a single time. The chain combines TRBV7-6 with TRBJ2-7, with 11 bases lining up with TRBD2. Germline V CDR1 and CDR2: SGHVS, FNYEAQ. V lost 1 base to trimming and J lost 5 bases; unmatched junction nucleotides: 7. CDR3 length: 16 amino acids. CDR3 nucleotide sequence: TGTGCCAGCAGCTTAGAGGCTAGCGGGAGGTTCCACGAGCAGTACTTC. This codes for CASSLEASGRFHEQYF.

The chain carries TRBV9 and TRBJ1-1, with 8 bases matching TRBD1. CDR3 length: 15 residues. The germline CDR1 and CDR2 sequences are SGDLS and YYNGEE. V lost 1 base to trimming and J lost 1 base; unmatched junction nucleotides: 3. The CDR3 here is CASSVRTGTNTEAFF. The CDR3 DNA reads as TGTGCCAGCAGCGTAAGGACAGGGACGAACACTGAAGCTTTCTTT.

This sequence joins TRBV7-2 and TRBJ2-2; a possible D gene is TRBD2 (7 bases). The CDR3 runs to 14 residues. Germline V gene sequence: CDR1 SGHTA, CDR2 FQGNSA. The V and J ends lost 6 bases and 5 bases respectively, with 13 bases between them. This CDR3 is CASRKGGGTGELFF. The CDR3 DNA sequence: TGTGCCAGCAGGAAAGGGGGGGGAACCGGGGAGCTGTTTTTT. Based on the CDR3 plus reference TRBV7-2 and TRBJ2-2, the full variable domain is GAGVSQSPSNKVTEKGKDVELRCDPISGHTALYWYRQSLGQGLEFLIYFQGNSAPDKSGLPSDRFSAERTGGSVSTLTIQRTQQEDSAVYLCASRKGGGTGELFFGEGSRLTVL.

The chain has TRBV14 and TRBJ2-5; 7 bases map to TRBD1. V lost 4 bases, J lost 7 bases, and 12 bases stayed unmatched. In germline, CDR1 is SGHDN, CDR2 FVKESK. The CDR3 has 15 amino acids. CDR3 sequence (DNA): TGTGCCAGCAGCCCCAGGACAGGCAGTGGTGGGACCCAGTACTTC. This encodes CASSPRTGSGGTQYF.

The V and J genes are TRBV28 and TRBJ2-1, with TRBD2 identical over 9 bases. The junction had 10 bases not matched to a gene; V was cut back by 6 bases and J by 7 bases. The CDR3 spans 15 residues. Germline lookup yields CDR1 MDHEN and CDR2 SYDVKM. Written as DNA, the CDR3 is TGTGCCAGCAGGCTTAGCGGGAGACAATCGAATGAGCAGTTCTTC. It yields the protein CASRLSGRQSNEQFF.

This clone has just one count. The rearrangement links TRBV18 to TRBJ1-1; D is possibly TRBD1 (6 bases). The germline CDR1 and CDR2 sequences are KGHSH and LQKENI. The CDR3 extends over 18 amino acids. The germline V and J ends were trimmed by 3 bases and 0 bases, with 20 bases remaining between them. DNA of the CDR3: TGTGCCAGCTCACCTCTACTAAACTCGGGACAAATGAACACTGAAGCTTTCTTT. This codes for CASSPLLNSGQMNTEAFF. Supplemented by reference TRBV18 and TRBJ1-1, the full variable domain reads NAGVMQNPRHLVRRRGQEARLRCSPMKGHSHVYWYRQLPEEGLKFMVYLQKENIIDESGMPKERFSAEFPKEGPSILRIQQVVRGDSAAYFCASSPLLNSGQMNTEAFFGQGTRLTVV.

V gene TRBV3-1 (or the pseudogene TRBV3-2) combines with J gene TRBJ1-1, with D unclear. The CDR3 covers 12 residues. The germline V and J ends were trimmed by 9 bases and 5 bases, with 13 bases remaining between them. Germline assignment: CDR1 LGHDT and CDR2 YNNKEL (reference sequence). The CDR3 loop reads CARPLGETEAFF. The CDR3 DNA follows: TGTGCCAGGCCCCTCGGGGAAACTGAAGCTTTCTTT.

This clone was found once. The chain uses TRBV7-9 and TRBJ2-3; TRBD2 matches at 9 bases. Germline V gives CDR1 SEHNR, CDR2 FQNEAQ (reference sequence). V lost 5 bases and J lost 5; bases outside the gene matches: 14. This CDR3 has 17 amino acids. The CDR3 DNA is TGTGCCAGCAGCCTCAGGGAAGTAGCGGGAGTACGAGATACGCAGTATTTT. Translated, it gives CASSLREVAGVRDTQYF.

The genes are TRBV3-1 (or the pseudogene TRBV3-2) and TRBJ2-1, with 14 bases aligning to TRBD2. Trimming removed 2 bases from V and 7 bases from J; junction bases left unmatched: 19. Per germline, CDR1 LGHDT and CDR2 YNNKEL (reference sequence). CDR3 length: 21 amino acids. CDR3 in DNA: TGTGCCAGCAGCCAATTCTTCGTGTATTCCGGGACTAGCGGGAGAGAGAATGAGCAGTTCTTC. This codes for CASSQFFVYSGTSGRENEQFF.

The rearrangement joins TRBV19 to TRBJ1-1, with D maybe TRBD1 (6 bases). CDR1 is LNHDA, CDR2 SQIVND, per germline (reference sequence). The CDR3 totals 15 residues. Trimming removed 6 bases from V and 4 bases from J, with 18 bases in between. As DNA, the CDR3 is TGTGCCAGTAGGCCGGGGTTCACAGGGCCCACTGAAGCTTTCTTT. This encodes CASRPGFTGPTEAFF.

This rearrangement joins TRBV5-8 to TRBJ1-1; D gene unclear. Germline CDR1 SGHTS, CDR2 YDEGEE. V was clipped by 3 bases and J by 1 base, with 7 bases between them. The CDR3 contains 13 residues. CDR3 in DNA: TGTGCCAGCAGCTCAGGTCGGAACACTGAAGCTTTCTTT. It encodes CASSSGRNTEAFF.

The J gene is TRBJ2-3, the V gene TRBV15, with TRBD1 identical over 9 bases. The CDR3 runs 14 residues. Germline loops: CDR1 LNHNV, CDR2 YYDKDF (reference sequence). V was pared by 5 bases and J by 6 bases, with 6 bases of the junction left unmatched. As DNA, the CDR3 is TGTGCCACCAGCCGGGGACAGGGTCAGGATACGCAGTATTTT. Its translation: CATSRGQGQDTQYF.

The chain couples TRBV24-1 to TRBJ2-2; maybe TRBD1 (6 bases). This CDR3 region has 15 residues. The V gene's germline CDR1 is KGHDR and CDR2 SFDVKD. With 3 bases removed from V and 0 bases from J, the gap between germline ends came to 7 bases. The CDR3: CATSDRDTNTGELFF. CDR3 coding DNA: TGTGCCACCAGTGATAGGGACACGAACACCGGGGAGCTGTTTTTT.

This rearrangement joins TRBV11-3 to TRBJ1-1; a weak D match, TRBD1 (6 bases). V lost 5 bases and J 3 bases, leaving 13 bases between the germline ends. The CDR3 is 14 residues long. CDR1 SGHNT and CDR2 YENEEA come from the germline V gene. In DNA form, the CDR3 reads TGTGCCAGCAGCCACTGGGAGGGGGACACTGAAGCTTTCTTT. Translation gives CASSHWEGDTEAFF.

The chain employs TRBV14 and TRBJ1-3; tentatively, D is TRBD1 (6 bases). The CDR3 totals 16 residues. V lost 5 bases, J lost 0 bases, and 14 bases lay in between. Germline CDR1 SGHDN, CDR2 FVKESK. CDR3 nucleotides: TGTGCCAGCAGCTTCAGACAGGTCCACTCTGGAAACACCATATATTTT. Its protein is CASSFRQVHSGNTIYF.

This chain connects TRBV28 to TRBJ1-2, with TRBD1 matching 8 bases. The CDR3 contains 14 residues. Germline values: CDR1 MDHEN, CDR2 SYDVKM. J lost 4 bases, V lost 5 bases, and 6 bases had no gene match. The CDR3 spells CASSQGAGGYGYTF. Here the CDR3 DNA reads TGTGCCAGCAGTCAGGGGGCGGGCGGCTATGGCTACACCTTC.

CDR3 nucleotide sequence: TGTGCCAGCAGTGAAAGCGGGAGGCCCTCCTACAATGAGCAGTTCTTC. It translates to CASSESGRPSYNEQFF. The chain joins TRBV2 to TRBJ2-1; 9 nucleotides agree with TRBD2. CDR1 and CDR2 (germline): SNHLY, FYNNEI. V shed 2 bases and J 0 bases; nucleotides not matched to a gene: 2. The length of the CDR3 is 16 residues.

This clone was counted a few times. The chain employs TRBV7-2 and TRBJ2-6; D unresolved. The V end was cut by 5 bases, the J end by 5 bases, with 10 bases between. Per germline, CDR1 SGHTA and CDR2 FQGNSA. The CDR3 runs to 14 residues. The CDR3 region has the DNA TGTGCCAGCAGCGCAACTAATTGGGCCAACGTCCTGACTTTC. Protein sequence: CASSATNWANVLTF.

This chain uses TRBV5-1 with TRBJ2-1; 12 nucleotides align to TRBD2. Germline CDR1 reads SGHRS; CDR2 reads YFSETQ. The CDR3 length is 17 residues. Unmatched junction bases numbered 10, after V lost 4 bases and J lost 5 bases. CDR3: CASSGGLAGTLDNEQFF. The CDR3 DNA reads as TGCGCCAGCAGCGGCGGACTAGCGGGAACTCTAGACAATGAGCAGTTCTTC.

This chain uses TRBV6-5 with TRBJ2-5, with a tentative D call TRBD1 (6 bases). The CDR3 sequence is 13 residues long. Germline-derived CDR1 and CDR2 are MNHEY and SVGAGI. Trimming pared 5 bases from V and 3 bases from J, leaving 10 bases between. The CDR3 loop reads CASSTGWEETQYF. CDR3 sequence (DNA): TGTGCCAGCAGTACAGGGTGGGAAGAGACCCAGTACTTC.

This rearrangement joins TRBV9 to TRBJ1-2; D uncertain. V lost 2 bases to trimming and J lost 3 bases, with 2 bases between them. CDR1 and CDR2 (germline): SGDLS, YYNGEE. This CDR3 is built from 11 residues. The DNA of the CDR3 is TGTGCCAGCAGCGTCGACTATGGCTACACCTTC. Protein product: CASSVDYGYTF.